Listed below are T cell receptor beta chains from one sample, sequenced in a study of CD8 T cells in Susac syndrome. TCRdb re-called the immunoSEQ multiplex PCR reads with MiXCR, one entry per CDR3 protein. Here the sample spans 330,000 or so distinct CDR3 sequences, about 89% being singletons. The specimen sequenced was CD8+ T cells from PBMCs. These receptor sequences come from a human donor with multiple sclerosis. Each CDR3 is given with its conserved first and last residue. The D gene is left open where the match is weak.

j_call | v_call | d_call | cdr3_aa | cdr3_nt
TRBJ2-3 | TRBV13 | . | CASSSGYSGTQYF | TGTGCCAGCAGCTCGGGTTACAGCGGTACGCAGTATTTT
TRBJ2-4 | TRBV1 | . | CTSSHHSGGPPPKNIQYF | TGCACCAGCAGCCATCACAGCGGGGGTCCACCCCCCAAAAACATTCAGTACTTC
TRBJ2-7 | TRBV27 | TRBD2 | CASSPGTSGTNEQYF | TGTGCCAGCAGTCCCGGGACTAGCGGGACTAACGAGCAGTACTTC
TRBJ2-3 | TRBV4-3 | TRBD2 | CASSQFPGGTSSTDTQYF | TGCGCCAGCAGCCAATTCCCCGGGGGGACTTCTAGCACAGATACGCAGTATTTT
TRBJ2-7 | TRBV7-9 | . | CASSLSFGSTYYEQYF | TGTGCCAGCAGCCTCAGTTTTGGGTCGACCTACTACGAGCAGTACTTC
TRBJ2-7 | TRBV28 | TRBD2 | CASMRRGSSYGQYF | TGTGCCAGCATGAGGCGGGGGAGCTCCTACGGGCAGTACTTC
TRBJ2-7 | TRBV27 | . | CASSPDISYEQYF | TGTGCCAGCAGTCCGGACATATCCTACGAGCAGTACTTC
TRBJ2-7 | TRBV6-2/TRBV6-3 | . | CASSYSQDSSEQYF | TGTGCCAGCAGTTACTCCCAAGATAGTAGCGAGCAGTACTTC
TRBJ2-7 | TRBV30 | . | CAWSSGHPGYEQYF | TGTGCCTGGAGCTCGGGACACCCCGGCTACGAGCAGTACTTC
TRBJ2-3 | TRBV20-1 | . | CSAPYTDTQYF | TGCAGTGCGCCTTACACAGATACGCAGTATTTT